The TCR beta chain described here comes from a study of blood T cell repertoires in COVID-19. With V trimmed by 2 bases and J by 7 bases, 11 bases remained unmatched. Germline loops: CDR1 SGHTA, CDR2 FQGNSA. CDR3 length: 18 amino acids. Original handling: From reference gene primer amplification, estimates of nucleated cell counts were derived. Profiled with immunoSEQ multiplex PCR; TCRdb holds only in-frame clones, not every one. V and J calls and clone size follow that table, whereas D and trimming were derived from the DNA. The sample has 13,000 to 15,000 clones, 65% to 85% seen once; the top ten hold around 30%.

The gene calls are TRBV7-2 and TRBJ2-1; 13 nucleotides match TRBD2. Specimen: peripheral blood. This TCR came from a human donor in a cohort sampled during active COVID-19. CDR3 loop: CASSLKGTSGTNRNEQFF. The CDR3 DNA follows: TGTGCCAGCAGCTTAAAGGGGACTAGCGGGACGAACCGTAATGAGCAGTTCTTC. The full variable domain, rest sourced from reference TRBV7-2 and TRBJ2-1, is GAGVSQSPSNKVTEKGKDVELRCDPISGHTALYWYRQSLGQGLEFLIYFQGNSAPDKSGLPSDRFSAERTGGSVSTLTIQRTQQEDSAVYLCASSLKGTSGTNRNEQFFGPGTRLTVL.